The clone carrying this T cell receptor (beta chain) was found a few times. Antigen specificity is unknown. The source of the sample is a study of molecular identifiers for immune sequencing clone quantification. CD8+CD4-CCR7+CD45RA+ sorting gave the naive CD8 T cells. General observations from the study: Spiked Jurkat TCR RNA equal to one cell could reportedly be picked out among over 850,000 naive cells. It was shown that clones above 20 RNA copies held over 99% of effector molecules, but under 1% in naive cells.

Bulk TCR library preparation followed previously described methods with listed TCR primers. TCRdb analysed the PCR reads with MiXCR anew, one entry per CDR3 protein. The sample records some 650,000 distinct CDR3 sequences, just under 20% being singletons. The clonotype was recovered from a human donor in good health. Some libraries in this study had Jurkat cell RNA spiked in. Sequenced sample: naive CD8+ T cells from blood, with Jurkat cell RNA spiked in. As for subset: FACS-sorted CD8+CD4-CCR7+CD45RA+ naive T cells.

CDR3 nucleotide sequence: TGCGCCAGCAGCCTAAGCCGAGCGGGAGTAGATGAGCAGTTCTTC. This encodes CASSLSRAGVDEQFF. The rearrangement links TRBV4-3 to TRBJ2-1; TRBD2 matches at 8 bases. The CDR3 covers 15 residues. Germline V lookup: CDR1 LGHNA, CDR2 YSLEER. The J segment lost 8 bases and the V segment lost 4 bases, leaving 10 bases of the junction unmatched.